This T cell receptor beta chain was obtained from a study of T cells after yellow fever vaccination. Many counts were recorded for this clonotype. Its antigen is not known. One entry per CDR3 protein results from TCRdb running MiXCR on the 5' RACE reads. The sample consists of hundreds of thousands of distinct CDR3 sequences, about a sixth of them appearing once. Findings and limits, study-wide: In post-booster samples, most primary-vaccination clones reappeared (about 95% CD4, approximately 91% CD8). Of the clonotypes, a small share occurred in both CD4 and CD8 compartments. Abundant clonotypes (contaminants from the bulk population) could be present in FACS-sorted repertoires.

The specimen was PBMCs, collected 5 days after the first yellow fever vaccination. The receptor was derived from a man aged 18 to 35 who received the YFV17D yellow fever vaccine.

CDR3 nucleotides: TGCGCCAGCAGCCCTGGACTAGCGGATTTCACAGATACGCAGTATTTT. Residues: CASSPGLADFTDTQYF. The chain combines TRBV5-1 with TRBJ2-3, with 10 nucleotides matching TRBD2. The CDR3 has 16 residues. Losses at the gene ends were 4 bases for V and 2 bases for J; bases not matched to a gene: 7. Germline V gives CDR1 SGHRS, CDR2 YFSETQ.